This T cell receptor beta chain stems from a study of a mutant IDH1 vaccine in newly diagnosed glioma. Study overall: First vaccine doses came 4-6 weeks after radiotherapy alone, or with temozolomide cycles. A roughly 60% male, about 40% female split and a mean age of about 40 years characterized treated patients.

There are 17 residues in the CDR3. The germline V gene has CDR1 SGDLS and CDR2 YYNGEE. The V and J ends lost 6 bases and 0 bases, in that order; junction bases with no gene match: 13. Time point denoted: week 35, safety follow-up. Doses consisted of 300 ug of mutant IDH1 20-mer peptide each, paired with topical imiquimod. Tumors from donors were new WHO grade 3 or 4 IDH1-mutant astrocytomas with ATRX loss. Method: immunoSEQ multiplex PCR; TCRdb's copy keeps in-frame clones and lacks some. In the table there are approximately 30,000 clones, around three quarters of which are singletons. To note about this clone: Its target is not known.

The chain is built from TRBV9 and TRBJ2-3; 7 nucleotides align to TRBD1. Sequenced material: PBMCs, taken from a glioma patient whose treatment included an IDH1 peptide vaccine. The source is a woman aged 25 to 45 with glioma. Some clones in this sample may be carry-over from other donors' samples. CDR3 loop: CASNLLDRATSTDTQYF. The CDR3 nucleotides are TGTGCCAGCAACTTACTAGACAGGGCGACTAGCACAGATACGCAGTATTTT.